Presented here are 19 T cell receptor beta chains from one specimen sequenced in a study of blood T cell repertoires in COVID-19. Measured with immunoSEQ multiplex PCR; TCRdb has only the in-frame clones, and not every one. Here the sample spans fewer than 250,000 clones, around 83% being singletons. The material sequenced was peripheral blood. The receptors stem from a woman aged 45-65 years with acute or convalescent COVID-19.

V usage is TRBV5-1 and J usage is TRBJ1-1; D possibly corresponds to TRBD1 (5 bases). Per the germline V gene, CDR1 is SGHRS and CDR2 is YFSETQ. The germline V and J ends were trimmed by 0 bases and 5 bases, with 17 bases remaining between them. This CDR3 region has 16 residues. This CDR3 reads CASSLAGSGVRTEAFF. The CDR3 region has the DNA TGCGCCAGCAGCTTGGCCGGATCGGGGGTGCGGACTGAAGCTTTCTTT.

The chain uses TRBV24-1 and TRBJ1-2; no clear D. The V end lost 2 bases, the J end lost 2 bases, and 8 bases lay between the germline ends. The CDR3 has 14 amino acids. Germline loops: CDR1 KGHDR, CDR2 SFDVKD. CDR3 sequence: CATSDSYKNYGYTF. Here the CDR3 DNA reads TGTGCCACCAGTGATTCGTACAAAAACTATGGCTACACCTTC.

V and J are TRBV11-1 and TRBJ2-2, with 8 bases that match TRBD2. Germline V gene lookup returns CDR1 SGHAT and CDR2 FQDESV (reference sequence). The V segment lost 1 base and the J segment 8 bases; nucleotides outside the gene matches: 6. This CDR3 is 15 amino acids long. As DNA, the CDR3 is TGTGCCAGCAGCTTAGATCTCGGGAGGGATGGGGAGCTGTTTTTT. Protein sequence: CASSLDLGRDGELFF.

CDR3 loop: CASSQEAGTGETQYF. The CDR3 DNA reads TGTGCCAGCAGCCAAGAGGCGGGCACAGGGGAGACCCAGTACTTC. The chain employs TRBV4-2 and TRBJ2-5; D is perhaps TRBD1 (6 bases). The CDR3 length is 15 residues. Trimming took off 0 bases at V and 5 bases at J, with 13 bases between the two ends. Germline CDR1 LGHNA, CDR2 YNFKEQ.

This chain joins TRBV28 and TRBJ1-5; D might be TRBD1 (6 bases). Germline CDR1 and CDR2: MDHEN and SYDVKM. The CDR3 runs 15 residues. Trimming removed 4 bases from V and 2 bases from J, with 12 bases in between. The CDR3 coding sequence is TGTGCCAGCAGTTCCACAGGGATGGGCAATCAGCCCCAGCATTTT. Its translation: CASSSTGMGNQPQHF.

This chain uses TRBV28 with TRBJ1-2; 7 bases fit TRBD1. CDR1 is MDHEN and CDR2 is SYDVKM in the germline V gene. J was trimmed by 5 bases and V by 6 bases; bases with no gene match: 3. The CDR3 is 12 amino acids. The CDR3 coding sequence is TGTGCCAGCAGAACGGGACAGTATGGCTACACCTTC. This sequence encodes CASRTGQYGYTF.

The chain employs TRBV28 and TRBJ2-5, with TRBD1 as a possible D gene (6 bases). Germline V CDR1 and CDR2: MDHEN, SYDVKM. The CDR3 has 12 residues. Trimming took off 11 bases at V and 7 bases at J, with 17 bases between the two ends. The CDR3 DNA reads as TGTGCCGTCGCTGGGGCCAGGGGGACCCAGTACTTC. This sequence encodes CAVAGARGTQYF.

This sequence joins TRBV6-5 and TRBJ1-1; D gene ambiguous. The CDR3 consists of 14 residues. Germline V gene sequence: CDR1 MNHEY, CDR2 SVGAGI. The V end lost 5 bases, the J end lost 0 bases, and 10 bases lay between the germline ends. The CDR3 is CASSTLQMNTEAFF. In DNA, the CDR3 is TGTGCCAGCAGTACCCTCCAGATGAACACTGAAGCTTTCTTT.

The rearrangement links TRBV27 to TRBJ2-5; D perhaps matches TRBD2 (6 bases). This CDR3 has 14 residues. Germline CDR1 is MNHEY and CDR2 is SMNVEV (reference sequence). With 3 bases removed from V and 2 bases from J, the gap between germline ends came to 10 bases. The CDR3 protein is CASSFPGGQETQYF. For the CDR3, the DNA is TGTGCCAGCAGTTTTCCCGGGGGACAAGAGACCCAGTACTTC.

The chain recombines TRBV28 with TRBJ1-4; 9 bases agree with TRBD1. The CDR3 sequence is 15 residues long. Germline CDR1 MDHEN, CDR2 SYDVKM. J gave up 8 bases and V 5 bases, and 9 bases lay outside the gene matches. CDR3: CASSDKGQGKEKLFF. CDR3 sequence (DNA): TGTGCCAGCAGTGATAAGGGACAGGGTAAAGAAAAACTGTTTTTT.

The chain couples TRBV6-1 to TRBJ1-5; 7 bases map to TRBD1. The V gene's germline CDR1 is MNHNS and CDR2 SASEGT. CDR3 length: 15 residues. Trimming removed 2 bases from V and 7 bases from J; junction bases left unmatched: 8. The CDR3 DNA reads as TGTGCCAGCAGTGAATTCGGAACAGGGGTGCAGCCCCAGCATTTT. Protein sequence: CASSEFGTGVQPQHF.

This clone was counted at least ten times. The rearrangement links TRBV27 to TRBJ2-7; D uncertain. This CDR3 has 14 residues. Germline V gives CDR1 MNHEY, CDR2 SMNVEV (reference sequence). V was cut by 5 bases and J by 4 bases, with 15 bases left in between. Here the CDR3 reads CASSPPNRIYEQYF. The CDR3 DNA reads TGTGCCAGCAGTCCGCCAAACAGAATTTACGAGCAGTACTTC.

Here the CDR3 DNA reads TGTGCCAGCAGTTTAGGGACAGGGTCCTACGAGCAGTACTTC. It is translated as CASSLGTGSYEQYF. The V gene is TRBV27, the J gene TRBJ2-7; 9 bases map to TRBD1. Germline assignment: CDR1 MNHEY and CDR2 SMNVEV (reference sequence). Unmatched junction bases numbered 0, after V lost 2 bases and J lost 1 base. The CDR3 spans 14 residues.

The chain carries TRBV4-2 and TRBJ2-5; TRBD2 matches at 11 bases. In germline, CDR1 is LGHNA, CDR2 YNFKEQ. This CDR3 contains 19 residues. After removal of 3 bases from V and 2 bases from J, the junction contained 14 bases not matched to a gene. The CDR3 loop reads CASSHEGTSGTTNQETQYF. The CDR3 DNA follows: TGTGCCAGCAGCCACGAGGGGACTAGCGGAACTACTAATCAAGAGACCCAGTACTTC.

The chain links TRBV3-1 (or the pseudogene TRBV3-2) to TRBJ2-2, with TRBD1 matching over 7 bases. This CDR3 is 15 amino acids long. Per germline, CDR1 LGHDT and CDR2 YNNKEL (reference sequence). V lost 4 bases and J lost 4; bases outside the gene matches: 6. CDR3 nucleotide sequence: TGTGCCAGCAGCCTCCCTGGACAGGCCACCGGGGAGCTGTTTTTT. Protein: CASSLPGQATGELFF.

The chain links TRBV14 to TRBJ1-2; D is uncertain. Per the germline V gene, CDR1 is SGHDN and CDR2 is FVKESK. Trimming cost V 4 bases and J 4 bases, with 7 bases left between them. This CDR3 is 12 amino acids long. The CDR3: CASSPGVYGYTF. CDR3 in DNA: TGTGCCAGCAGCCCCGGGGTCTATGGCTACACCTTC.

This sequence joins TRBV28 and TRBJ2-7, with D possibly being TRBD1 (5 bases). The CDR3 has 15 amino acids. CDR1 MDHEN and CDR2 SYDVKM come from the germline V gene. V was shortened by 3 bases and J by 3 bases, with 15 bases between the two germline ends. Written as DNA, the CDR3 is TGTGCCAGCAGTTTTCCCTCGACAGAGGTCTACGAGCAGTACTTC. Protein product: CASSFPSTEVYEQYF.

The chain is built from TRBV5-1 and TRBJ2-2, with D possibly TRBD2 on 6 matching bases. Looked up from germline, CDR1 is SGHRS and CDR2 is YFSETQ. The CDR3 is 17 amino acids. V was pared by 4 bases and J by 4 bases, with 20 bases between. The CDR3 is CASSQSGGERATGELFF. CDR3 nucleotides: TGCGCCAGCAGCCAGAGCGGAGGGGAGAGGGCCACCGGGGAGCTGTTTTTT.

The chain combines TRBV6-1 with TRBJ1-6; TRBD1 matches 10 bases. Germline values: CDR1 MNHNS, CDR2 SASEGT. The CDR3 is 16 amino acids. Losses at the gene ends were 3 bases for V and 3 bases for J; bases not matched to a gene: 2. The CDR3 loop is CASSEGDRGYNSPLHF. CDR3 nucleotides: TGTGCCAGCAGTGAGGGGGACAGGGGCTATAATTCACCCCTCCACTTT.